The 24 T cell receptor beta chains presented below share a single source sample, sequenced in a study of T cell responses to AZD1222 COVID-19 vaccine (dated by TCRdb to 2020 to 2023). Receptors were amplified or captured by the immunoSEQ multiplex PCR assay. The clones in this table, taken by TCRdb from immuneACCESS, are in-frame only. Not every clone is retained; where verified, under half of the shortfall comes from an unresolved V gene, and the cause of the rest is unknown. This sample comprises some 140,000 clones, 85% to 95% of them detected only once. Approximately 6.8% of the sample is held by the ten biggest clonotypes. Per the publication, the time point label means: about 28 days (+/-7) after the second vaccine dose. Sequenced here: peripheral blood, sampled 28 days after the second AZD1222 dose. All receptors come from an adult who received the AZD1222 COVID-19 vaccine.

The chain joins TRBV24-1 to TRBJ1-1, with D possibly TRBD1 on 6 matching bases. This CDR3 is built from 15 residues. V was trimmed by 2 bases and J by 3 bases, leaving 12 bases between them. From germline, CDR1 is KGHDR and CDR2 SFDVKD. In nucleotides, the CDR3 is TGTGCCACCAGTGATTCAGCGGCAGGGGACACTGAAGCTTTCTTT. Its translation is CATSDSAAGDTEAFF.

The sample holds one count of this clone. This rearrangement joins TRBV5-1 to TRBJ2-2; D possibly corresponds to TRBD2 (6 bases). CDR1 and CDR2 from the germline V gene are SGHRS and YFSETQ. Trimming left V 0 bases short and J 4 bases short, with 25 bases between. The CDR3 covers 20 residues. CDR3 nucleotides: TGCGCCAGCAGCTTGGATGTTCTACTTAGACGGGGGATCACCACCGGGGAGCTGTTTTTT. As protein: CASSLDVLLRRGITTGELFF.

The chain combines TRBV18 with TRBJ1-1, with D unclear. The CDR3 runs 14 residues. Germline CDR1 and CDR2: KGHSH and LQKENI. V lost 3 bases and J lost 5, with 13 bases in between. The CDR3 loop is CASSPGFGETEAFF. The CDR3 DNA follows: TGTGCCAGCTCACCGGGTTTCGGGGAAACTGAAGCTTTCTTT.

The chain recombines TRBV5-1 with TRBJ1-1; 8 nucleotides match TRBD1. This CDR3 has 14 amino acids. CDR1 and CDR2 from the germline V gene are SGHRS and YFSETQ. Trimming removed 6 bases from V and 2 bases from J; junction bases left unmatched: 6. CDR3 in DNA: TGCGCCAGCACCCCGACAGGGGTCAACACTGAAGCTTTCTTT. Translating it yields CASTPTGVNTEAFF.

V and J are TRBV28 and TRBJ1-1; tentative D call: TRBD1 (5 bases). Trimming shortened V by 6 bases and J by 7 bases, and 24 bases separated the two germline ends. There are 16 residues in the CDR3. The germline V gene has CDR1 MDHEN and CDR2 SYDVKM. The CDR3 protein is CASSIAQGVLAHEAFF. For the CDR3, the DNA is TGTGCCAGCAGCATAGCGCAGGGAGTTTTAGCCCATGAAGCTTTCTTT. The variable domain in full, completed from reference TRBV28 and TRBJ1-1, reads DVKVTQSSRYLVKRTGEKVFLECVQDMDHENMFWYRQDPGLGLRLIYFSYDVKMKEKGDIPEGYSVSREKKERFSLILESASTNQTSMYLCASSIAQGVLAHEAFFGQGTRLTVV.

This chain connects TRBV18 to TRBJ1-1; 9 nucleotides match TRBD1. The junction had 5 bases not matched to a gene; V was cut back by 3 bases and J by 0 bases. CDR3 length: 16 amino acids. In germline, CDR1 is KGHSH, CDR2 LQKENI. The CDR3 loop is CASSPGQGNMNTEAFF. As DNA, the CDR3 is TGTGCCAGCTCACCCGGACAGGGGAACATGAACACTGAAGCTTTCTTT.

This clone appeared a single time. The J gene is TRBJ1-2, the V gene TRBV5-1, with a weak D call TRBD1 (5 bases). V was shortened by 0 bases and J by 4 bases, with 10 bases between the two germline ends. The CDR3 is 14 residues long. CDR1 SGHRS and CDR2 YFSETQ come from the germline V gene. The CDR3 DNA is TGCGCCAGCAGCTTGGACAGGCTGAGCTATGGCTACACCTTC. It translates to CASSLDRLSYGYTF.

The rearrangement links TRBV5-4 to TRBJ2-1, with 8 bases fitting TRBD2. V lost 5 bases to trimming and J lost 5 bases; unmatched junction nucleotides: 9. The germline CDR1 and CDR2 sequences are SGHNT and YYREEE (reference sequence). CDR3 size: 15 residues. Here the CDR3 reads CASRQSGTRHNEQFF. The CDR3 DNA is TGTGCCAGCAGGCAATCCGGGACTAGACACAATGAGCAGTTCTTC.

CDR3 DNA: TGTGCCAGCAGTTACAGAGAGAACAATGAGCAGTTCTTC. Translation: CASSYRENNEQFF. The rearrangement joins TRBV6-5 to TRBJ2-1; no reliable D call. CDR1 and CDR2 (germline): MNHEY, SVGAGI. The CDR3 has 13 amino acids. V lost 2 bases to trimming and J lost 5 bases, with 7 bases between them.

This clone was recorded a few times. The V gene is TRBV3-1 (or the pseudogene TRBV3-2), the J gene TRBJ2-7; D perhaps matches TRBD2 (6 bases). CDR1 LGHDT and CDR2 YNNKEL come from the germline V gene (reference sequence). The V end was cut by 1 base, the J end by 0 bases, with 19 bases between. The CDR3 is 18 amino acids. This CDR3 is CASSQGFPVGGTSYEQYF. The DNA of the CDR3 is TGTGCCAGCAGCCAAGGGTTCCCGGTTGGGGGGACCTCCTACGAGCAGTACTTC.

The J gene is TRBJ1-1, the V gene TRBV6-6, with 7 positions matching TRBD1. The V and J ends lost 9 bases and 2 bases, in that order; junction bases with no gene match: 15. The CDR3 is 16 amino acids. Germline V gene data show CDR1 as MNHNY and CDR2 as SVGAGI (reference sequence). The CDR3 reads CASSQGVIGPNTEAFF. In nucleotides, the CDR3 is TGTGCCAGTAGTCAGGGGGTGATAGGCCCCAACACTGAAGCTTTCTTT.

V usage is TRBV27 and J usage is TRBJ1-6; D possibly corresponds to TRBD1 (6 bases). The CDR3 has 12 amino acids. V was shortened by 6 bases and J by 10 bases, with 10 bases between the two germline ends. Germline CDR1 and CDR2: MNHEY and SMNVEV (reference sequence). For the CDR3, the DNA is TGTGCCAGCAGCCTACAGGGATCACCCCTCCACTTT. Protein product: CASSLQGSPLHF.

The chain has TRBV15 and TRBJ2-5; D perhaps matches TRBD2 (6 bases). This CDR3 region has 16 residues. The germline V and J ends were trimmed by 1 base and 0 bases, with 12 bases remaining between them. Germline CDR1 is LNHNV and CDR2 is YYDKDF (reference sequence). The CDR3 region has the DNA TGTGCCACCAGCAGAGGTATAGCGGCAAACCAAGAGACCCAGTACTTC. This gives the protein CATSRGIAANQETQYF.

V usage is TRBV18 and J usage is TRBJ2-7; no clear D. The CDR3 is 14 amino acids. Germline values: CDR1 KGHSH, CDR2 LQKENI. The V end was cut by 6 bases, the J end by 5 bases, with 17 bases between. As DNA, the CDR3 is TGTGCCAGCTCCGGTACAACGACGTGGGACGAGCAGTACTTC. Its protein product is CASSGTTTWDEQYF. Combining the CDR3 with reference TRBV18 and TRBJ2-7 gives the whole variable domain NAGVMQNPRHLVRRRGQEARLRCSPMKGHSHVYWYRQLPEEGLKFMVYLQKENIIDESGMPKERFSAEFPKEGPSILRIQQVVRGDSAAYFCASSGTTTWDEQYFGPGTRLTVT.

The genes are TRBV3-1 (or the pseudogene TRBV3-2) and TRBJ2-7; D gene ambiguous. Germline V gene lookup returns CDR1 LGHDT and CDR2 YNNKEL (reference sequence). The CDR3 is 15 residues long. Deletions cut 6 bases from V and 2 bases from J, with 17 bases between. Here the CDR3 DNA reads TGTGCCAGCAGACGGCGCGGCATTAGAACCTACGAGCAGTACTTC. The encoded protein is CASRRRGIRTYEQYF.

The genes are TRBV30 and TRBJ2-7, with D tentatively TRBD2 (6 bases). Trimming left V 2 bases short and J 3 bases short, with 17 bases between. The germline gives CDR1 GTSNPN, CDR2 SVGIG (reference sequence). CDR3 size: 15 residues. CDR3 amino acids: CAWSPSGRSNYEQYF. In DNA, the CDR3 is TGTGCCTGGAGTCCCTCGGGGAGGAGCAACTACGAGCAGTACTTC. The entire variable domain, with the rest obtained from reference TRBV30 and TRBJ2-7, is as follows: SQTIHQWPATLVQPVGSPLSLECTVEGTSNPNLYWYRQAAGRGLQLLFYSVGIGQISSEVPQNLSASRPQDRQFILSSKKLLLSDSGFYLCAWSPSGRSNYEQYFGPGTRLTVT.

This clone was seen a single time. The chain combines TRBV6-1 with TRBJ2-1, with a possible D match to TRBD2 (5 bases). Trimming left V 0 bases short and J 9 bases short, with 18 bases between. This CDR3 has 16 residues. Per germline, CDR1 MNHNS and CDR2 SASEGT. The CDR3 spells CASSEAGHSWGVEQFF. The CDR3 DNA reads TGTGCCAGCAGTGAAGCGGGCCACAGTTGGGGAGTTGAGCAGTTCTTC.

The CDR3 is CASSLAAGQPQHF. The CDR3 DNA reads as TGTGCCAGCAGCTTAGCGGCCGGTCAGCCCCAGCATTTT. The chain is built from TRBV7-8 and TRBJ1-5, with D unresolved. The V gene's germline CDR1 is SGHVS and CDR2 FQNEAQ. The CDR3 length is 13 residues. With 0 bases removed from V and 6 bases from J, the gap between germline ends came to 6 bases.

This chain links TRBV3-1 (or the pseudogene TRBV3-2) with TRBJ2-4; a possible D gene is TRBD2 (5 bases). The length of the CDR3 is 16 residues. The germline CDR1 and CDR2 sequences are LGHDT and YNNKEL (reference sequence). Trimming removed 0 bases from V and 6 bases from J, with 15 bases in between. The CDR3 DNA reads as TGTGCCAGCAGCCAAGAGGGGTCCGGTCGGGGAAACATTCAGTACTTC. This codes for CASSQEGSGRGNIQYF.

The J gene is TRBJ2-7, the V gene TRBV5-4, with 7 bases identical to TRBD1. V shed 0 bases and J 7 bases; nucleotides not matched to a gene: 10. Germline V gene sequence: CDR1 SGHNT, CDR2 YYREEE (reference sequence). The CDR3 is 15 amino acids. CDR3 bases: TGTGCCAGCAGCTTGGCCCCCGTGGACAGGAGAGAGCAGTACTTC. Protein product: CASSLAPVDRREQYF.

Details on this clone: Other DNA sequences in this sample translate to the same CDR3. V is TRBV18 and J is TRBJ1-5; no firm D call. Germline V CDR1 and CDR2: KGHSH, LQKENI. Trimming removed 2 bases from V and 4 bases from J, with 6 bases in between. This CDR3 has 13 amino acids. DNA of the CDR3: TGTGCCAGCTCACCAGGGGAGAATCAGCCCCAGCATTTT. It translates to CASSPGENQPQHF.

V gene TRBV18 combines with J gene TRBJ1-5; D possibly corresponds to TRBD1 (6 bases). The CDR3 extends over 19 amino acids. Germline V gene sequence: CDR1 KGHSH, CDR2 LQKENI. Trimming left V 4 bases short and J 13 bases short, with 35 bases between. The CDR3 coding sequence is TGTGCCAGCTCACGGACTCCGACAGGCAATCTTGGCCCCTCTTTAGGGCAGCATTTT. Translation gives CASSRTPTGNLGPSLGQHF.

CDR3 region: CAWTIDSGRGSPLHF. The CDR3 nucleotides are TGTGCCTGGACCATAGACAGCGGTAGGGGATCACCCCTCCACTTT. The chain links TRBV30 to TRBJ1-6, with D maybe TRBD1 (5 bases). V lost 4 bases and J 10 bases, leaving 20 bases between the germline ends. Germline assignment: CDR1 GTSNPN and CDR2 SVGIG (reference sequence). This CDR3 spans 15 amino acids.

Only a few counts were recorded for this clone. The chain joins TRBV7-9 to TRBJ2-7; 8 nucleotides agree with TRBD1. Per the germline V gene, CDR1 is SEHNR and CDR2 is FQNEAQ (reference sequence). CDR3 length: 12 amino acids. Trimming removed 5 bases from V and 5 bases from J; junction bases left unmatched: 2. The CDR3 region has the DNA TGTGCCAGCAGCCAGACAGGGGACGAGCAGTACTTC. It encodes CASSQTGDEQYF.